This TCR beta chain was found in a study of T cell responses to AZD1222 COVID-19 vaccine. Method: immunoSEQ multiplex PCR; TCRdb's copy keeps in-frame clones and lacks some. The sample yields around 88,000 clones, roughly nine tenths seen once. Per the germline V gene, CDR1 is SQVTM and CDR2 is ANQGSEA. Trimming removed 5 bases at V and 10 bases at J, with 14 bases between. This CDR3 contains 11 residues. The genes are TRBV29-1 and TRBJ1-1; D not resolved. The sequence was obtained from an adult in good health. The source material was peripheral blood, sampled on day 0 of AZD1222 vaccination. The CDR3 loop reads CSVQTWERAFF. The CDR3 DNA sequence: TGCAGCGTTCAGACTTGGGAAAGAGCTTTCTTT.